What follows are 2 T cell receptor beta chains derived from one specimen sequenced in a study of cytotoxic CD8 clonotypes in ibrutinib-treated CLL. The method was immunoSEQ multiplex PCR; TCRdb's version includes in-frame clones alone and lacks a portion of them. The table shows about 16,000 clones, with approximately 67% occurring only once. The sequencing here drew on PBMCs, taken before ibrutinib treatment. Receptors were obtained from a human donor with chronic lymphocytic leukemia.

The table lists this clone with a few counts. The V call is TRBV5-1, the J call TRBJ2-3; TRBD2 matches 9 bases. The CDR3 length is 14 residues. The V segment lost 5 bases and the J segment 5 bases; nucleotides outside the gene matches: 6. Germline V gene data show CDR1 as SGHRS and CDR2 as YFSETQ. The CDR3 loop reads CASSGSGGKDTQYF. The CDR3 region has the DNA TGCGCCAGCAGTGGGAGCGGGGGGAAAGATACGCAGTATTTT.

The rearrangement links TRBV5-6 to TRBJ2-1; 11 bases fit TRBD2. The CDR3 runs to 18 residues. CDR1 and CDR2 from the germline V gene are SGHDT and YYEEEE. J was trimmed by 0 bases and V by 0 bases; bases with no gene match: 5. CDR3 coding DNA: TGTGCCAGCAGCTTGGTAGCGGGGGGGTTGAGCTCCTACAATGAGCAGTTCTTC. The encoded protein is CASSLVAGGLSSYNEQFF.